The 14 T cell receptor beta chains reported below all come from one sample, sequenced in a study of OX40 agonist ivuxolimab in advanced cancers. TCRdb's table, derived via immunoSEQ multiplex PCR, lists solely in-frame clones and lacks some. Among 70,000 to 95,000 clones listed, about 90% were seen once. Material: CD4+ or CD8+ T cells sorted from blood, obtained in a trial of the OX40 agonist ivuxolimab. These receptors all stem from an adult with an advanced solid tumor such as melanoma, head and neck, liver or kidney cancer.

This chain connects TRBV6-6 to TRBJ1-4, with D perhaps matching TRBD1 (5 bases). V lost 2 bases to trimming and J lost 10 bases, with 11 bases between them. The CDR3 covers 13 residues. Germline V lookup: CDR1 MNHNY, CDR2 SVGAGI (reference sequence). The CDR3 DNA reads TGTGCCAGCAGTTACGGGGGGGAAGTAAAACTGTTTTTT. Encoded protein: CASSYGGEVKLFF.

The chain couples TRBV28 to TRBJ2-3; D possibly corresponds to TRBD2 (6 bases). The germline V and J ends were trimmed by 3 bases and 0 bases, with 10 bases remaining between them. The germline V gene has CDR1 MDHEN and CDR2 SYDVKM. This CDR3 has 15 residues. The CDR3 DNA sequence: TGTGCCAGCAGTTTTCCAGGGACTAGCACAGATACGCAGTATTTT. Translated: CASSFPGTSTDTQYF.

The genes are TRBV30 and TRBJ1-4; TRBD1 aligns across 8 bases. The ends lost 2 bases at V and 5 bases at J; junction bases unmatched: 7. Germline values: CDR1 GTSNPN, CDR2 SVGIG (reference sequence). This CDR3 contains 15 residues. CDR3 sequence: CAWSSPRGLNEKLFF. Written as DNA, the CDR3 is TGTGCCTGGAGTTCCCCCAGGGGGCTAAATGAAAAACTGTTTTTT.

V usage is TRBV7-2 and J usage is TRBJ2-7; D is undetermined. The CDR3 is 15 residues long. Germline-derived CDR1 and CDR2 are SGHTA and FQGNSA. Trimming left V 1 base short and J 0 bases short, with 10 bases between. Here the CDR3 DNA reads TGTGCCAGCAGCTTAGTAGTCGGCAGCTCCTACGAGCAGTACTTC. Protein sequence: CASSLVVGSSYEQYF.

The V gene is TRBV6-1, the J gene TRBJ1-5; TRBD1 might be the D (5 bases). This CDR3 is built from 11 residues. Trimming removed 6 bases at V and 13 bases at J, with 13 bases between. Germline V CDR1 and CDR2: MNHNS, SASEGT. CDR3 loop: CASRTLGVQHF. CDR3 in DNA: TGTGCCAGCAGGACGTTAGGGGTGCAGCATTTT.

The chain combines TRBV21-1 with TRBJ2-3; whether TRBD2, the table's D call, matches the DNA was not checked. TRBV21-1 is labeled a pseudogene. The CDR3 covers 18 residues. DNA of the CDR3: TGTGCCAGCAGCAGCCTGGGGGCTAGCGGACATCGCACAGATACGCAGTATTTT. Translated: CASSSLGASGHRTDTQYF.

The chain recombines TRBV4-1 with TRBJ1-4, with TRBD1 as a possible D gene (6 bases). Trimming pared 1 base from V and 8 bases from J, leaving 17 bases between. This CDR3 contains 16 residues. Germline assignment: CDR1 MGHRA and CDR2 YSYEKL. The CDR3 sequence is CASSQGFPGAREKLFF. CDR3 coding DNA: TGCGCCAGCAGCCAAGGTTTTCCGGGGGCCAGGGAAAAACTGTTTTTT.

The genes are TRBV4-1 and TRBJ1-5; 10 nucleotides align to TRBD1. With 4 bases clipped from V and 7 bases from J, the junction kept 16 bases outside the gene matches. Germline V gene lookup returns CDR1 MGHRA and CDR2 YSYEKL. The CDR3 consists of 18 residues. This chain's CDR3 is CASSRSPVRDRGDQPQHF. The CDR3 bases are TGCGCCAGCAGCCGTTCTCCAGTCCGGGACAGGGGAGACCAGCCCCAGCATTTT.

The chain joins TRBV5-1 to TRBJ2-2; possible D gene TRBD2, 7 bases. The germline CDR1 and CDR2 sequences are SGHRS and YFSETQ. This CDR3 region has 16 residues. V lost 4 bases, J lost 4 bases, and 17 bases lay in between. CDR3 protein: CASSPRGAGRTGELFF. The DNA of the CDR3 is TGCGCCAGCAGCCCCCGGGGGGCAGGGCGCACCGGGGAGCTGTTTTTT.

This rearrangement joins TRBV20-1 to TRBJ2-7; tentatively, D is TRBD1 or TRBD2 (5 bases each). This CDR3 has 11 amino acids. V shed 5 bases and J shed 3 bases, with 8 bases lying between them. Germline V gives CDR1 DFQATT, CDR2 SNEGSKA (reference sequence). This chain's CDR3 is CSAWDGYEQYF. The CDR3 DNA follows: TGCAGTGCTTGGGACGGCTACGAGCAGTACTTC.

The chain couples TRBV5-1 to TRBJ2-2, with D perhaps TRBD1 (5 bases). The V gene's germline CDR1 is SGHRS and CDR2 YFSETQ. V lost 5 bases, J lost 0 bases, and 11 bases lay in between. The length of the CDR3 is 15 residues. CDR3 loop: CASRSDNANTGELFF. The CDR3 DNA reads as TGCGCCAGCAGATCGGACAACGCGAACACCGGGGAGCTGTTTTTT.

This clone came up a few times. CDR3: CASSSNSPGNTIYF. The CDR3 DNA sequence: TGTGCCAGCAGTTCAAACAGTCCTGGAAACACCATATATTTT. The chain links TRBV6-1 to TRBJ1-3; no firm D call. The V and J ends lost 5 bases and 2 bases respectively, with 10 bases between them. This CDR3 contains 14 residues. CDR1 is MNHNS and CDR2 is SASEGT in the germline V gene.

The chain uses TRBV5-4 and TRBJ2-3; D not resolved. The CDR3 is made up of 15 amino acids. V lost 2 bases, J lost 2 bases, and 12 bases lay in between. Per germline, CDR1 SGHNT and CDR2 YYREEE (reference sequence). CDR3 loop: CASSFPGSVTDTQYF. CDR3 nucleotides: TGTGCCAGCAGCTTCCCCGGATCGGTCACAGATACGCAGTATTTT.

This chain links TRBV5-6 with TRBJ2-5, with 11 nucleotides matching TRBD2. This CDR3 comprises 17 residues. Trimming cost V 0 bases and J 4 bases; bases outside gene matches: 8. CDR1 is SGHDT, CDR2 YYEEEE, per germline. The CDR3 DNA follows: TGTGCCAGCAGCTTGGGAGGGGTAGCGGGAGGGCGAGAGACCCAGTACTTC. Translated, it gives CASSLGGVAGGRETQYF.